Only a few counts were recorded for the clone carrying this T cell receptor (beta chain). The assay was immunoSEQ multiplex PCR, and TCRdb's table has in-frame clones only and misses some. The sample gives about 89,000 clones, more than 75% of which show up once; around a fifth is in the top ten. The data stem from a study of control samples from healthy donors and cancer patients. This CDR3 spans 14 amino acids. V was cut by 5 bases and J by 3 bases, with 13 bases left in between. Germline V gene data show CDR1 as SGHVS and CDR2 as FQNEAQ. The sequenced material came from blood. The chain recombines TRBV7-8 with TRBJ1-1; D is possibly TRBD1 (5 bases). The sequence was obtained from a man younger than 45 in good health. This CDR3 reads CASSPQGLHTEAFF. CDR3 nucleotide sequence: TGTGCCAGCAGCCCTCAGGGTTTGCACACTGAAGCTTTCTTT.